The 21 T cell receptor beta chains reported below all come from one sample, sequenced in a study of identical twins. TCRdb passed the 5' RACE reads through MiXCR, listing each CDR3 protein once. The sample contains about 480,000 distinct CDR3 sequences, about 14% of which appear only once. These data also formed part of another study, on yellow fever vaccine responses in identical twins.

The material sequenced was CD4+ T cells sorted from blood. These receptors were obtained from a woman aged 18-29 years in good health.

Ten or more counts support this clonotype. The rearrangement links TRBV6-1 to TRBJ2-2; D unclear. The germline gives CDR1 MNHNS, CDR2 SASEGT. Trimming pared 6 bases from V and 1 base from J, leaving 6 bases between. This CDR3 comprises 13 residues. For the CDR3, the DNA is TGTGCCAGCAGGGACCGGAACACCGGGGAGCTGTTTTTT. This encodes CASRDRNTGELFF.

The rearrangement links TRBV7-2 to TRBJ2-1, with D unresolved. Trimming took 2 bases from V and 2 from J, leaving 7 bases between them. Germline loops: CDR1 SGHTA, CDR2 FQGNSA. The CDR3 sequence is 14 residues long. This chain's CDR3 is CASSLSAAYNEQFF. The CDR3 nucleotides are TGTGCCAGCAGCTTATCCGCAGCCTACAATGAGCAGTTCTTC.

This clonotype was recorded a few times. The chain links TRBV29-1 to TRBJ2-7, with D possibly TRBD1 on 5 matching bases. The CDR3 length is 15 residues. Per the germline V gene, CDR1 is SQVTM and CDR2 is ANQGSEA. With 5 bases removed from V and 0 bases from J, the gap between germline ends came to 17 bases. The CDR3 DNA reads as TGCAGCGTTTTCCGCTCAGGGTCCAGCTCCTACGAGCAGTACTTC. This encodes CSVFRSGSSSYEQYF.

The genes are TRBV3-1 and TRBJ2-3; D call uncertain. With 1 base removed from V and 4 bases from J, the gap between germline ends came to 6 bases. The V gene's germline CDR1 is LGHDT and CDR2 YNNKEL (reference sequence). CDR3 length equals 13 residues. CDR3: CASSQGWADTQYF. CDR3 bases: TGTGCCAGCAGCCAAGGGTGGGCAGATACGCAGTATTTT.

This clonotype was recorded a few times. This chain uses TRBV4-3 with TRBJ2-1; 9 nucleotides agree with TRBD2. Germline CDR1 LGHNA, CDR2 YSLEER. This CDR3 region has 18 residues. The V gene end was trimmed by 0 bases and the J gene end by 4 bases; junction bases not matched to a gene: 10. The chain's CDR3 is CASSQEKGAGLAYNEQFF. The CDR3 DNA reads as TGCGCCAGCAGCCAAGAAAAGGGGGCCGGACTAGCGTACAATGAGCAGTTCTTC.

This clonotype was seen a handful of times. The V gene is TRBV20-1, the J gene TRBJ1-4; TRBD1 agrees at 10 bases. The junction had 7 bases not matched to a gene; V was cut back by 7 bases and J by 8 bases. The CDR3 covers 13 residues. Germline V CDR1 and CDR2: DFQATT, SNEGSKA (reference sequence). The CDR3 here is CSVGTGVREKLFF. The CDR3 DNA reads as TGCAGTGTTGGGACAGGGGTGAGAGAAAAACTGTTTTTT.

This clonotype was detected only once. The chain couples TRBV2 to TRBJ2-2; 7 bases are shared with TRBD2. The CDR3 consists of 14 residues. Germline V gene lookup returns CDR1 SNHLY and CDR2 FYNNEI. The V gene end was trimmed by 4 bases and the J gene end by 7 bases; junction bases not matched to a gene: 6. CDR3 amino acids: CASSGSAGYGELFF. In nucleotides, the CDR3 is TGTGCCAGCAGTGGGTCAGCGGGGTACGGGGAGCTGTTTTTT.

The chain links TRBV7-8 to TRBJ2-3, with TRBD1 matching 8 bases. The CDR3 is 14 amino acids. Germline trimming cut 4 bases from V and 5 bases from J; bases unmatched to any gene: 5. Germline values: CDR1 SGHVS, CDR2 FQNEAQ. The CDR3 loop is CASSSTGVVDTQYF. CDR3 sequence (DNA): TGTGCCAGCAGCTCGACAGGGGTGGTAGATACGCAGTATTTT.

The chain has TRBV7-2 and TRBJ2-1; possible D gene TRBD1, 6 bases. The V end was cut by 3 bases, the J end by 3 bases, with 12 bases between. There are 15 residues in the CDR3. Germline V gene sequence: CDR1 SGHTA, CDR2 FQGNSA. CDR3 in DNA: TGTGCCAGCAGCTTGTCCCAGGGGAACTACAATGAGCAGTTCTTC. It specifies CASSLSQGNYNEQFF. The full variable domain, its missing parts supplied by reference TRBV7-2 and TRBJ2-1, is GAGVSQSPSNKVTEKGKDVELRCDPISGHTALYWYRQSLGQGLEFLIYFQGNSAPDKSGLPSDRFSAERTGGSVSTLTIQRTQQEDSAVYLCASSLSQGNYNEQFFGPGTRLTVL.

This clonotype was seen a handful of times. The chain employs TRBV10-3 and TRBJ2-3; unclear D gene. CDR3 length equals 10 residues. V lost 10 bases and J lost 5, with 7 bases in between. The germline V gene has CDR1 ENHRY and CDR2 SYGVKD. The CDR3 region is CATRLDTQYF. The CDR3 DNA reads as TGTGCCACCCGCTTAGATACGCAGTATTTT.

The chain has TRBV5-1 and TRBJ2-1; no definite D call. The CDR3 has 12 residues. V dropped 3 bases and J dropped 10 bases, with 11 bases sitting between them. CDR1 and CDR2 (germline): SGHRS, YFSETQ. CDR3 DNA: TGCGCCAGCAGCTCGGGTAAAGGGGAGCAGTTCTTC. Its translation is CASSSGKGEQFF.

A few counts support this clonotype. The rearrangement uses TRBV12-3 or TRBV12-4 and TRBJ1-1, with D unresolved. This CDR3 spans 13 amino acids. Trimming pared 9 bases from V and 1 base from J, leaving 12 bases between. The chain's CDR3 is CASSDGANTEAFF. CDR3 sequence (DNA): TGTGCCAGTAGCGACGGAGCGAACACTGAAGCTTTCTTT.

This clonotype occurred a few times. The J gene is TRBJ2-5, the V gene TRBV2, with D possibly matching TRBD2 (6 bases). CDR1 and CDR2 from the germline V gene are SNHLY and FYNNEI. Trimming pared 6 bases from V and 5 bases from J, leaving 19 bases between. This CDR3 contains 15 residues. CDR3 bases: TGTGCCAGCAGGGGAGACTCCGTTGGGGGGGAGACCCAGTACTTC. This translates into CASRGDSVGGETQYF.

The J gene is TRBJ1-6, the V gene TRBV11-2; D ambiguous. V was trimmed by 1 base and J by 0 bases, leaving 13 bases between them. Germline loops: CDR1 SGHAT, CDR2 FQNNGV. The CDR3 is 18 amino acids. CDR3 DNA sequence: TGTGCCAGCAGCTTAGTGGACGGAGCGAGCTCCTATAATTCACCCCTCCACTTT. Its protein product is CASSLVDGASSYNSPLHF.

This clonotype was found a few times. The chain has TRBV5-1 and TRBJ2-3; the D gene is possibly TRBD1 (6 bases). V dropped 4 bases and J dropped 3 bases, with 21 bases sitting between them. CDR3 size: 17 residues. Germline assignment: CDR1 SGHRS and CDR2 YFSETQ. CDR3 region: CASSARLQGLITDTQYF. The CDR3 nucleotides read TGCGCCAGCAGCGCGAGACTTCAGGGGTTGATTACAGATACGCAGTATTTT. Supplemented by reference TRBV5-1 and TRBJ2-3, the full variable domain reads KAGVTQTPRYLIKTRGQQVTLSCSPISGHRSVSWYQQTPGQGLQFLFEYFSETQRNKGNFPGRFSGRQFSNSRSEMNVSTLELGDSALYLCASSARLQGLITDTQYFGPGTRLTVL.

The genes are TRBV6-2 or TRBV6-3 and TRBJ2-5, with TRBD2 matching 7 bases. The CDR3 extends over 15 amino acids. Unmatched junction bases numbered 11, after V lost 5 bases and J lost 5 bases. CDR1 MNHEY and CDR2 SVGEGT come from the germline V gene. This CDR3 reads CASSSWTIGGETQYF. For the CDR3, the DNA is TGTGCCAGCAGTAGCTGGACTATCGGGGGGGAGACCCAGTACTTC.

This clonotype was found many times. The chain is built from TRBV24-1 and TRBJ2-2, with 9 positions matching TRBD2. This CDR3 spans 18 amino acids. The V segment lost 4 bases and the J segment 3 bases; nucleotides outside the gene matches: 11. Germline CDR1 KGHDR, CDR2 SFDVKD. The CDR3 DNA follows: TGTGCCACCAGTGAGGGGCGTAGCGGGGGATACGACACCGGGGAGCTGTTTTTT. Its translation: CATSEGRSGGYDTGELFF.

CDR3 sequence reads: CASSSRRRGSTDTQYF. Written as DNA, the CDR3 is TGTGCCAGCAGCTCACGTAGACGCGGTAGCACAGATACGCAGTATTTT. The genes are TRBV9 and TRBJ2-3; D ambiguous. The V end was cut by 4 bases, the J end by 0 bases, with 15 bases between. Germline CDR1 is SGDLS and CDR2 is YYNGEE. The CDR3 totals 16 residues. Filled out from reference TRBV9 and TRBJ2-3, the complete variable domain reads DSGVTQTPKHLITATGQRVTLRCSPRSGDLSVYWYQQSLDQGLQFLIQYYNGEERAKGNILERFSAQQFPDLHSELNLSSLELGDSALYFCASSSRRRGSTDTQYFGPGTRLTVL.

This clonotype was seen a few times. The J gene is TRBJ2-4, the V gene TRBV24-1, with D perhaps TRBD1 (6 bases). The CDR3 length is 13 residues. V lost 4 bases, J lost 7 bases, and 10 bases lay in between. CDR1 and CDR2 (germline): KGHDR, SFDVKD. The CDR3 protein is CATSDHTGNIQYF. The DNA for the CDR3 is TGTGCCACCAGTGACCATACAGGGAACATTCAGTACTTC.

V usage is TRBV7-3 and J usage is TRBJ2-7; no reliable D call. In germline, CDR1 is SGHTA, CDR2 FQGTGA. Trimming shortened V by 1 base and J by 4 bases, and 8 bases separated the two germline ends. This CDR3 comprises 13 residues. This CDR3 is CASSLSMGYEQYF. CDR3 in DNA: TGTGCCAGCAGCTTAAGTATGGGATACGAGCAGTACTTC.

Only a few counts were recorded for this clonotype. The genes are TRBV5-1 and TRBJ2-7; a possible D gene is TRBD2 (6 bases). The CDR3 runs to 13 residues. The V gene lost 5 bases and the J gene lost 2 bases, with 11 bases spanning the gap. Per the germline V gene, CDR1 is SGHRS and CDR2 is YFSETQ. Here the CDR3 reads CASRPWEAYEQYF. CDR3 DNA sequence: TGCGCCAGCAGGCCCTGGGAGGCCTACGAGCAGTACTTC.